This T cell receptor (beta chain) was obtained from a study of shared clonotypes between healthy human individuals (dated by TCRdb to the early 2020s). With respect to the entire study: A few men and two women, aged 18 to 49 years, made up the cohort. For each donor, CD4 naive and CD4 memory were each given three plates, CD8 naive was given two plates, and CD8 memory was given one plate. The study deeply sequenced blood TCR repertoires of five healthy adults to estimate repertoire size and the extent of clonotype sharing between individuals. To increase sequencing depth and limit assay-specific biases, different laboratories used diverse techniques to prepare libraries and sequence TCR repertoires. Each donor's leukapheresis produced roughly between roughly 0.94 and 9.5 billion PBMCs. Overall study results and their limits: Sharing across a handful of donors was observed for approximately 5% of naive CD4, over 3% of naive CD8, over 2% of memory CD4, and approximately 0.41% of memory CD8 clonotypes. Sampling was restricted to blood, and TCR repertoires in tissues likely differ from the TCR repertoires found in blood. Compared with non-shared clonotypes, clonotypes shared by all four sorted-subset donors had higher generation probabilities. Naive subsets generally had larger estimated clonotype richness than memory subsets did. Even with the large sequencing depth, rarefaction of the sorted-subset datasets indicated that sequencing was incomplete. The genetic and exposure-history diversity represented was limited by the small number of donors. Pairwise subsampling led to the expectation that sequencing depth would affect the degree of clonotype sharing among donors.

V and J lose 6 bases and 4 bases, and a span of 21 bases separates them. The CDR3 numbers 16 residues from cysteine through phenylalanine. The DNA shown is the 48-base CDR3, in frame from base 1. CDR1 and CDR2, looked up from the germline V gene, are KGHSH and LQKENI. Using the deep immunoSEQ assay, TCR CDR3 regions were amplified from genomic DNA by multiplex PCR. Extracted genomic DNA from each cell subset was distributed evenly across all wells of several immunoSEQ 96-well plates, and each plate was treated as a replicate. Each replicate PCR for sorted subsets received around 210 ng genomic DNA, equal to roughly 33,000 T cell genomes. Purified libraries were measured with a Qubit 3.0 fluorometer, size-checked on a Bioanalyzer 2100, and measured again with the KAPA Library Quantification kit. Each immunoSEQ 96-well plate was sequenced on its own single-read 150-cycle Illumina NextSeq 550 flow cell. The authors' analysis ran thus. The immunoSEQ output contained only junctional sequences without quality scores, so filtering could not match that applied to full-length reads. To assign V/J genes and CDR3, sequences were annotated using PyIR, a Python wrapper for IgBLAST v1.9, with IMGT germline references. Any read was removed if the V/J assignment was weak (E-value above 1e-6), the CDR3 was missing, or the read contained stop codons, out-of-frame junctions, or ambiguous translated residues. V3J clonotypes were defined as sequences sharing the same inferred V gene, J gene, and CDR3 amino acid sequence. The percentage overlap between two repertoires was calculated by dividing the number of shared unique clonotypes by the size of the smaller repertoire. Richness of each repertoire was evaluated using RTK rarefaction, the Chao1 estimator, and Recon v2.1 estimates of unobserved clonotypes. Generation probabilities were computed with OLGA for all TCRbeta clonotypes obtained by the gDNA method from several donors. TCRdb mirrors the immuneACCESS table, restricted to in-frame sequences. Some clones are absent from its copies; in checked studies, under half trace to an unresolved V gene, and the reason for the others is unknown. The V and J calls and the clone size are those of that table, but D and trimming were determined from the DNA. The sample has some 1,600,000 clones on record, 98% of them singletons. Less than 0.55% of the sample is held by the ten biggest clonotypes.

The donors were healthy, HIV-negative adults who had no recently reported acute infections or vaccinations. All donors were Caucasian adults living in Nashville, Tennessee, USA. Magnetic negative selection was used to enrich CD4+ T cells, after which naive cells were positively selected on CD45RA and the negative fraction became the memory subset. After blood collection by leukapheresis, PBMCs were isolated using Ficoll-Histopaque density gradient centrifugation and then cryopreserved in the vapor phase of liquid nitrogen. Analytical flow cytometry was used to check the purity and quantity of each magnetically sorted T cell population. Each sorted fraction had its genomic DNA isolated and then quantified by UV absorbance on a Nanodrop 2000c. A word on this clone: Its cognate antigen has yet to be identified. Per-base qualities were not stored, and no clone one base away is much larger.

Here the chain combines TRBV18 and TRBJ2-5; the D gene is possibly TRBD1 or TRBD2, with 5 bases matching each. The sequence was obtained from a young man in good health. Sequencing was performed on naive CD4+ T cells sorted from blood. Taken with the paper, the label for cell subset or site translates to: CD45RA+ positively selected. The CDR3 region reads CASSPLGVAKGETQYF. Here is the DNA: TGTGCCAGCTCGCCGCTGGGGGTAGCGAAGGGAGAGACCCAGTACTTC.